These T cell receptor beta chains were read from a single sample in a study of cytomegalovirus exposure and HLA in healthy donors. Clones were read by immunoSEQ multiplex PCR, and TCRdb kept only the in-frame ones, dropping some. The sample has roughly 90,000 clones, 70% to 85% seen once. The specimen sequenced was PBMCs. The receptors come from a man younger than 30 in good health and CMV-seronegative. Both conserved end residues are part of each CDR3. A D gene is named only where the DNA matches it firmly. Clone size, where shown, is once, few, many, or a class for clones that have expanded.

>.|TRBV5-1|TRBJ1-2|.
CASSPLGALGYTF
TGCGCCAGCAGCCCCTTAGGGGCCTTGGGCTACACCTTC
>.|TRBV7-6|TRBJ2-1|.
CASSLGMGGNEQFF
TGTGCCAGCAGCTTGGGTATGGGGGGCAATGAGCAGTTCTTC
>TRBD2|TRBV5-1|TRBJ2-1|.
CASSFGTSGRSSYNEQFF
TGCGCCAGCAGCTTCGGGACTAGCGGGCGGAGCTCCTACAATGAGCAGTTCTTC
>.|TRBV1|TRBJ2-5|many
CTSSQDRVGETQYF
TGCACCAGCAGCCAAGACAGGGTAGGAGAGACCCAGTACTTC
>.|TRBV5-1|TRBJ2-4|once
CASSTEGENIQYF
TGCGCCAGCAGCACCGAGGGGGAGAACATTCAGTACTTC
>.|TRBV28|TRBJ1-2|.
CASSLSLGGYTF
TGTGCCAGCAGTTTAAGCCTAGGCGGCTACACCTTC
>.|TRBV5-4|TRBJ1-6|.
CASSLWGIYNSPLHF
TGTGCCAGCAGCTTGTGGGGCATTTATAATTCACCCCTCCACTTT
>.|TRBV30|TRBJ2-7|.
CAHRLAGEQYF
TGTGCACACCGGCTAGCCGGCGAGCAGTACTTC
>TRBD2|TRBV7-9|TRBJ2-7|.
CASSAGTSKTQYF
TGTGCCAGCAGCGCCGGGACTAGCAAAACCCAGTACTTC
>.|TRBV30|TRBJ1-3|.
CAWNQGFGNTIYF
TGTGCCTGGAACCAGGGCTTTGGAAACACCATATATTTT
>TRBD1|TRBV30|TRBJ1-1|.
CAWSPDRGRKNTEAFF
TGTGCCTGGAGTCCCGACAGGGGGCGAAAGAACACTGAAGCTTTCTTT
>TRBD2|TRBV9|TRBJ2-5|once
CASSIGLAVETQYF
TGTGCCAGCAGCATAGGACTAGCGGTAGAGACCCAGTACTTC
>.|TRBV27|TRBJ2-7|.
CASSIRGAAVYEQYF
TGTGCCAGCAGCATCAGGGGCGCCGCGGTTTACGAGCAGTACTTC
>.|TRBV13|TRBJ2-1|.
CASSLYLRSRGRTSYNEQFF
TGTGCCAGCAGCTTATATTTGCGATCTCGCGGGCGAACCTCCTACAATGAGCAGTTCTTC
>TRBD2|TRBV6-5|TRBJ2-1|.
CASSYAGLAGNEQFF
TGTGCCAGCAGTTACGCGGGACTAGCGGGGAATGAGCAGTTCTTC
>TRBD1|TRBV6-6|TRBJ2-7|.
CASSPPEQGWHEQYF
TGTGCCAGCAGCCCACCAGAACAGGGGTGGCACGAGCAGTACTTC
>.|TRBV2|TRBJ1-2|.
CASSTGNYGYTF
TGTGCCAGCTCTACCGGGAACTATGGCTACACCTTC
>.|TRBV9|TRBJ1-1|.
CASSADTGGTEAFF
TGTGCCAGCAGCGCCGACACAGGTGGCACTGAAGCTTTCTTT
>.|TRBV10-3|TRBJ2-2|.
CAISVSVGELFF
TGTGCCATCAGTGTCTCGGTCGGGGAGCTGTTTTTT
>TRBD1|TRBV6-1|TRBJ1-2|.
CASSETGGESYGYTF
TGTGCCAGCAGCGAGACAGGGGGCGAAAGCTATGGCTACACCTTC
>.|TRBV27|TRBJ2-1|.
CASRGGNEQFF
TGTGCCAGCAGAGGGGGCAATGAGCAGTTCTTC
>.|TRBV29-1|TRBJ2-7|once
CSAISGSSYEQYF
TGCAGCGCGATCAGCGGCAGCTCCTACGAGCAGTACTTC
>TRBD2|TRBV7-9|TRBJ2-1|.
CASSLLAGGTSHNEQFF
TGTGCCAGCAGCTTACTAGCGGGAGGGACCTCCCACAATGAGCAGTTCTTC
>.|TRBV9|TRBJ2-3|.
CAQRTLLSTDTQYF
TGTGCCCAGAGGACTCTGCTTAGCACAGATACGCAGTATTTT
>.|TRBV11-2|TRBJ2-7|.
CASSRDSTYEQYF
TGTGCCAGCAGTCGTGACAGCACCTACGAGCAGTACTTC